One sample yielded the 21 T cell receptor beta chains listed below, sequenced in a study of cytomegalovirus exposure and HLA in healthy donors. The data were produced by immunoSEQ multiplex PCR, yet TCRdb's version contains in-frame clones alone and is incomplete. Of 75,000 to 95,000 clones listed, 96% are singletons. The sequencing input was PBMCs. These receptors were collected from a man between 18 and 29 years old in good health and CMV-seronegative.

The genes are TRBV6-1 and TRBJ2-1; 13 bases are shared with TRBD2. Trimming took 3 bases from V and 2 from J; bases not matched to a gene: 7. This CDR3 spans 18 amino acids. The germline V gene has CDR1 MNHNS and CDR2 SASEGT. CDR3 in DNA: TGTGCCAGCAGTGATACTAGCGGGAGGGGGACCACCTACAATGAGCAGTTCTTC. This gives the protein CASSDTSGRGTTYNEQFF.

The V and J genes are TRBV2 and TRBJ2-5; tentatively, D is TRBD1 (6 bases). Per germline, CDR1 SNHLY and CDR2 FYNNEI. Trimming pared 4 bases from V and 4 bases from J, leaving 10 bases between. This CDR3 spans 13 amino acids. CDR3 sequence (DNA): TGTGCCAGCAGTGGAGAACAGGGAGAGACCCAGTACTTC. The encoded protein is CASSGEQGETQYF.

CDR3 DNA: TGTGCCAGCAGGGTGACAGGGGAATTTGTCGATGAGCAGTTCTTC. Protein: CASRVTGEFVDEQFF. The chain links TRBV4-2 to TRBJ2-1, with 8 bases matching TRBD1. The germline gives CDR1 LGHNA, CDR2 YNFKEQ. The CDR3 extends over 15 amino acids. The V segment lost 6 bases and the J segment 8 bases; nucleotides outside the gene matches: 12.

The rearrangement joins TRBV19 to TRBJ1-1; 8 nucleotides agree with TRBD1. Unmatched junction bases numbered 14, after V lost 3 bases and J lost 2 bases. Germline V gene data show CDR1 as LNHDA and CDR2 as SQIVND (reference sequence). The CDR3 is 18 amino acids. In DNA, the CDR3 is TGTGCCAGTAGTATTTATTTGGGGACAGGTTCTGGTAACACTGAAGCTTTCTTT. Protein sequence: CASSIYLGTGSGNTEAFF.

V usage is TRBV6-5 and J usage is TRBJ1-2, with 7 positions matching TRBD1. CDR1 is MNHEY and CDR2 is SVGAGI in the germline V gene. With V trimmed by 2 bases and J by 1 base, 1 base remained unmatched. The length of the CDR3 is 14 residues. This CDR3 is CASSYGQVNYGYTF. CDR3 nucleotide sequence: TGTGCCAGCAGTTACGGACAGGTTAACTATGGCTACACCTTC.

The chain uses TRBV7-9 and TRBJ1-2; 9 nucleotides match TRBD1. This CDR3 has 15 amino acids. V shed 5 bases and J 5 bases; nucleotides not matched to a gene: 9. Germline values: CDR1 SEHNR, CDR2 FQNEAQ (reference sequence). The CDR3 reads CASSHLGTGNYGYTF. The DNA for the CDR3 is TGTGCCAGCAGCCACCTGGGGACAGGGAATTATGGCTACACCTTC.

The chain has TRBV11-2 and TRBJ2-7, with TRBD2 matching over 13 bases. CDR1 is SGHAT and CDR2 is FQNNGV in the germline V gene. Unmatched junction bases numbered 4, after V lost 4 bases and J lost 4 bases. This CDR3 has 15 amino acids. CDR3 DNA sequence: TGTGCCAGCAGCTCCACTAGCGGGAGGGTGTACGAGCAGTACTTC. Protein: CASSSTSGRVYEQYF. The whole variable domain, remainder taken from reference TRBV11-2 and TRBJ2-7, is EAGVAQSPRYKIIEKRQSVAFWCNPISGHATLYWYQQILGQGPKLLIQFQNNGVVDDSQLPKDRFSAERLKGVDSTLKIQPAKLEDSAVYLCASSSTSGRVYEQYFGPGTRLTVT.

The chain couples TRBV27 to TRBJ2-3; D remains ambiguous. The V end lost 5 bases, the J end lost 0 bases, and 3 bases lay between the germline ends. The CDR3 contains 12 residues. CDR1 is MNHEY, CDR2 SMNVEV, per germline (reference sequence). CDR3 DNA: TGTGCCAGCAGTCAGAGCACAGATACGCAGTATTTT. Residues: CASSQSTDTQYF.

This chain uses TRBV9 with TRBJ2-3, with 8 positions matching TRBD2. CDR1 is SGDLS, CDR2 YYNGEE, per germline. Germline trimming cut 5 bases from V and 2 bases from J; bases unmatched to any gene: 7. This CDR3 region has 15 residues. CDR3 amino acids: CASSVLREVTDTQYF. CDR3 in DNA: TGTGCCAGCAGTGTTCTGCGGGAGGTCACAGATACGCAGTATTTT.

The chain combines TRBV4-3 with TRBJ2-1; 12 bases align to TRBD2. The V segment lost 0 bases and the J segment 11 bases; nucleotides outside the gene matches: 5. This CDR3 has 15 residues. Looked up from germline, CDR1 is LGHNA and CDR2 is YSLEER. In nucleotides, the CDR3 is TGCGCCAGCAGCCAAGATAAGACTAGCGGGAGCCAGCAGTTCTTC. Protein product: CASSQDKTSGSQQFF.

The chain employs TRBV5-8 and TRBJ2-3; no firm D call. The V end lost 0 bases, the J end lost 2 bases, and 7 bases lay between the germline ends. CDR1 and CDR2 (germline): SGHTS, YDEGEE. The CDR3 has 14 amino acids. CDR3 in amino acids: CASSLDWATDTQYF. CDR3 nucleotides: TGTGCCAGCAGCTTGGATTGGGCCACAGATACGCAGTATTTT.

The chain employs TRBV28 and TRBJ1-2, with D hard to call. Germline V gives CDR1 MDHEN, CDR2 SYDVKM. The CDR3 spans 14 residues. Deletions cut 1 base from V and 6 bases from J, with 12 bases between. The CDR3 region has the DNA TGTGCCAGCAGTTTATTTCGGGAGAGGGATGGCTACACCTTC. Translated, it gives CASSLFRERDGYTF.

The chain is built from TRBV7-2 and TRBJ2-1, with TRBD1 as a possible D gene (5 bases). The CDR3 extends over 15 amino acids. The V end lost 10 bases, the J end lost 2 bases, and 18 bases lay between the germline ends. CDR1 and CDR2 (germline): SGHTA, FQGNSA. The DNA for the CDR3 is TGTGCCACCCTGGACCCCAGGGTAGCCTACAATGAGCAGTTCTTC. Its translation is CATLDPRVAYNEQFF.

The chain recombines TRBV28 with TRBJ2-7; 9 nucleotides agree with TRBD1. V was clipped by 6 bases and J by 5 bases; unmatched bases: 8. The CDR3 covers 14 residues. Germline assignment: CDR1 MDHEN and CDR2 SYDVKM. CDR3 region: CASRGDREWHEQYF. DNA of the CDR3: TGTGCCAGCAGGGGGGACAGGGAGTGGCACGAGCAGTACTTC.

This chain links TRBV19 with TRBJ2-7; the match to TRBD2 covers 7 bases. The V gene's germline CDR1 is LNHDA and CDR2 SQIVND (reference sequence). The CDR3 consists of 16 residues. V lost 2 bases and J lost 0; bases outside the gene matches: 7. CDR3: CASSIRAGANSYEQYF. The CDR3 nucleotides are TGTGCCAGTAGTATACGGGCGGGAGCTAACTCCTACGAGCAGTACTTC.

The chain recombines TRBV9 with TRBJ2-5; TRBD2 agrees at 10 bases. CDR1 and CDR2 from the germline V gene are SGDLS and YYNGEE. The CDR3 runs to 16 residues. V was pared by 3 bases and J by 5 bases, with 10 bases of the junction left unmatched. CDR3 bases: TGTGCCAGCAGCGAGATTTTAGCGGGAGGATTGGAGACCCAGTACTTC. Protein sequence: CASSEILAGGLETQYF.

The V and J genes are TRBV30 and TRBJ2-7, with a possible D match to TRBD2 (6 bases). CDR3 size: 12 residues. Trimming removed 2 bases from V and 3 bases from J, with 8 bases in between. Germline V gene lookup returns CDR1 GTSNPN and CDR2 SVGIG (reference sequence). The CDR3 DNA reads TGTGCCTGGAGTCAGGAGGGCTACGAGCAGTACTTC. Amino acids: CAWSQEGYEQYF.

CDR3 bases: TGCGCCAGCAGCCTCCAATCTGGACTAGCCTATACCAATGAGCAGTTCTTC. Protein product: CASSLQSGLAYTNEQFF. The rearrangement joins TRBV5-1 to TRBJ2-1; 8 bases align to TRBD2. V lost 4 bases to trimming and J lost 6 bases; unmatched junction nucleotides: 15. The CDR3 is made up of 17 amino acids. Germline CDR1 SGHRS, CDR2 YFSETQ.

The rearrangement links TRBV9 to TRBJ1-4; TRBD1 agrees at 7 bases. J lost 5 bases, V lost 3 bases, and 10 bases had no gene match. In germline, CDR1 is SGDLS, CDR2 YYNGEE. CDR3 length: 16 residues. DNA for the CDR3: TGTGCCAGCAGCGGAGAGACAGGGTTCCAAAATGAAAAACTGTTTTTT. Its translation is CASSGETGFQNEKLFF.

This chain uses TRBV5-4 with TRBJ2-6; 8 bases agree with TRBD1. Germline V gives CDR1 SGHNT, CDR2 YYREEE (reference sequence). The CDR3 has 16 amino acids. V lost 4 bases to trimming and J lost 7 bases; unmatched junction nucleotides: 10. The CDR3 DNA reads TGTGCCAGCAGCCCAGAGGCAGGGGGCTTTGCCAACGTCCTGACTTTC. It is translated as CASSPEAGGFANVLTF.

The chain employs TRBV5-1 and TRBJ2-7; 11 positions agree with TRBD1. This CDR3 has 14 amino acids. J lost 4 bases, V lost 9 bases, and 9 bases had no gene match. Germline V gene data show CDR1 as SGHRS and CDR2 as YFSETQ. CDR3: CATKTGQGAYEQYF. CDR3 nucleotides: TGCGCCACCAAGACCGGACAGGGGGCTTACGAGCAGTACTTC.